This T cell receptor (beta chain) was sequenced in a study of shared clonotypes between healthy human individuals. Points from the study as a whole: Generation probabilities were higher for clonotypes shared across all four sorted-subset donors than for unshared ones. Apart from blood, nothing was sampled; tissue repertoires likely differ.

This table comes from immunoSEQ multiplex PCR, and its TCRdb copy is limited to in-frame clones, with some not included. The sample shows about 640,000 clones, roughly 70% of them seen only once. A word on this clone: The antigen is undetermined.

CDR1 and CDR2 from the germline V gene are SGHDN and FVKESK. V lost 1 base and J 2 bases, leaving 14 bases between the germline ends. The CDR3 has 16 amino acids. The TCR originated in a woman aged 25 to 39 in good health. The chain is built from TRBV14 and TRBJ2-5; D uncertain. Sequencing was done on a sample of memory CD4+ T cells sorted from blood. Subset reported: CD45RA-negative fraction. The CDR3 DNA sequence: TGTGCCAGCAGCCAAGGACACGGATTTGAGCAAGAGACCCAGTACTTC. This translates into CASSQGHGFEQETQYF.